These 22 T cell receptor beta chains share one sample of origin, sequenced in a study of T cell changes during pregnancy in multiple sclerosis. Generated by immunoSEQ multiplex PCR, the TCRdb table keeps only in-frame clones and is missing some. The sample yields just under 85,000 clones, 90% to 95% seen once. Source: peripheral blood, taken in the first trimester of pregnancy. These receptors all stem from a female donor with multiple sclerosis, enrolled in a pregnancy study.

The rearrangement uses TRBV9 and TRBJ2-2, with TRBD2 matching 7 bases. The CDR3 has 17 residues. Trimming at V came to 0 bases and at J to 2 bases, leaving 7 bases not matched to a gene. Germline V gene sequence: CDR1 SGDLS, CDR2 YYNGEE. CDR3 sequence reads: CASSVGAGRINTGELFF. The DNA of the CDR3 is TGTGCCAGCAGCGTAGGTGCCGGGAGGATAAACACCGGGGAGCTGTTTTTT.

V usage is TRBV10-3 and J usage is TRBJ1-2; 8 bases match TRBD1. V was pared by 6 bases and J by 4 bases, with 7 bases of the junction left unmatched. Germline CDR1 ENHRY, CDR2 SYGVKD. The CDR3 is 14 residues long. The CDR3, as DNA: TGTGCCATCAGGGGACAGGCATCGGGCTATGGCTACACCTTC. This translates into CAIRGQASGYGYTF.

V usage is TRBV14 and J usage is TRBJ2-1; 9 bases line up with TRBD2. V trimming: 0 bases; J trimming: 6 bases; junction bases outside the gene matches: 3. CDR3 length equals 15 residues. Germline V CDR1 and CDR2: SGHDN, FVKESK. CDR3 sequence: CASSQDPLAGNEQFF. Written as DNA, the CDR3 is TGTGCCAGCAGCCAAGACCCACTAGCGGGCAATGAGCAGTTCTTC.

The chain is built from TRBV29-1 and TRBJ1-2; unclear D gene. V dropped 0 bases and J dropped 7 bases, with 6 bases sitting between them. This CDR3 comprises 11 residues. Germline lookup yields CDR1 SQVTM and CDR2 ANQGSEA. The CDR3 protein is CSVEDLSGYTF. CDR3 nucleotide sequence: TGCAGCGTTGAAGATCTTAGTGGCTACACCTTC.

The chain is built from TRBV13 and TRBJ2-7; D is possibly TRBD1 (6 bases). CDR1 is PRHDT and CDR2 is FYEKMQ in the germline V gene (reference sequence). The CDR3 extends over 16 amino acids. The V end lost 5 bases, the J end lost 2 bases, and 19 bases lay between the germline ends. As DNA, the CDR3 is TGTGCCAGCAGCCCATGGATGGACAGCCGACCCTACGAGCAGTACTTC. Its protein is CASSPWMDSRPYEQYF.

This clone was found once. This sequence joins TRBV13 and TRBJ1-1; 7 nucleotides line up with TRBD1. The junction had 20 bases not matched to a gene; V was cut back by 2 bases and J by 2 bases. This CDR3 spans 20 amino acids. Germline V gene data show CDR1 as PRHDT and CDR2 as FYEKMQ (reference sequence). DNA for the CDR3: TGTGCCAGCAGCTTACTGTCGTGGTTTACAACCGACAGGGCCAACACTGAAGCTTTCTTT. It encodes CASSLLSWFTTDRANTEAFF.

The chain joins TRBV4-1 to TRBJ1-3; D uncertain. CDR3 size: 16 residues. CDR1 is MGHRA, CDR2 YSYEKL, per germline. V was clipped by 0 bases and J by 2 bases, with 11 bases between them. The DNA for the CDR3 is TGCGCCAGCAGCCAAGAATTGGCTTACCCTGGAAACACCATATATTTT. As protein: CASSQELAYPGNTIYF.

The genes are TRBV2 and TRBJ2-1, with 9 positions matching TRBD1. The CDR3 length is 15 residues. The V gene end was trimmed by 6 bases and the J gene end by 0 bases; junction bases not matched to a gene: 3. Germline lookup yields CDR1 SNHLY and CDR2 FYNNEI. CDR3 DNA sequence: TGTGCCAGCAGGGACAGGGGCTACTCCTACAATGAGCAGTTCTTC. The encoded protein is CASRDRGYSYNEQFF.

The rearrangement joins TRBV11-2 to TRBJ2-2, with 11 positions matching TRBD2. J lost 7 bases, V lost 5 bases, and 9 bases had no gene match. CDR1 SGHAT and CDR2 FQNNGV come from the germline V gene. The CDR3 contains 16 residues. CDR3 nucleotide sequence: TGTGCCAGCAGCACCGTAGCGGGGGGGCAGATCGGGGAGCTGTTTTTT. It translates to CASSTVAGGQIGELFF. Full variable domain (rest looked up from reference TRBV11-2 and TRBJ2-2): EAGVAQSPRYKIIEKRQSVAFWCNPISGHATLYWYQQILGQGPKLLIQFQNNGVVDDSQLPKDRFSAERLKGVDSTLKIQPAKLEDSAVYLCASSTVAGGQIGELFFGEGSRLTVL.

CDR3 sequence (DNA): TGTGCCAGCAGGAAGACAGGGGGCATGTTGAATGGCTACACCTTC. It encodes CASRKTGGMLNGYTF. This chain uses TRBV25-1 with TRBJ1-2, with 10 bases identical to TRBD1. V was clipped by 6 bases and J by 6 bases; unmatched bases: 10. This CDR3 has 15 amino acids. Germline V gene lookup returns CDR1 MGHDK and CDR2 SYGVNS.

This clone occurred once. The chain has TRBV5-8 and TRBJ2-7; 7 bases line up with TRBD2. The J segment lost 1 base and the V segment lost 4 bases, leaving 11 bases of the junction unmatched. Germline-derived CDR1 and CDR2 are SGHTS and YDEGEE. This CDR3 spans 16 amino acids. The CDR3 spells CASSHSRDYISYEQYF. The CDR3 DNA reads TGTGCCAGCAGCCACTCCCGGGACTACATTTCCTACGAGCAGTACTTC.

V is TRBV28 and J is TRBJ1-6; D remains unclear. Trimming removed 6 bases from V and 4 bases from J, with 13 bases in between. The germline gives CDR1 MDHEN, CDR2 SYDVKM. The length of the CDR3 is 15 residues. CDR3 in amino acids: CASSLRPGYNSPLHF. The CDR3 bases are TGTGCCAGCAGCCTAAGGCCGGGGTATAATTCACCCCTCCACTTT.

This rearrangement joins TRBV6-5 to TRBJ2-2; D is perhaps TRBD2 (5 bases). The germline V gene has CDR1 MNHEY and CDR2 SVGAGI. Trimming cost V 5 bases and J 7 bases, with 17 bases left between them. The CDR3 length is 15 residues. The CDR3 protein is CASSPYPSEGGELFF. CDR3 nucleotide sequence: TGTGCCAGCAGTCCTTATCCCTCAGAGGGCGGGGAGCTGTTTTTT.

The chain joins TRBV2 to TRBJ2-1; 14 bases align to TRBD2. V gave up 5 bases and J gave up 7 bases; unmatched junction bases: 4. The CDR3 contains 15 residues. Germline V CDR1 and CDR2: SNHLY, FYNNEI. DNA of the CDR3: TGTGCCAGCAGTTTACGACTAGCGGGAGGGAATGAGCAGTTCTTC. The encoded protein is CASSLRLAGGNEQFF.

The CDR3 sequence is CASSLVGGSGNQPQHF. DNA for the CDR3: TGTGCCAGCAGCTTAGTGGGGGGGTCGGGCAATCAGCCCCAGCATTTT. The rearrangement uses TRBV7-2 and TRBJ1-5; weak D call: TRBD1 (5 bases). Germline CDR1 reads SGHTA; CDR2 reads FQGNSA. V was trimmed by 1 base and J by 2 bases, leaving 12 bases between them. This CDR3 is 16 amino acids long.

The chain joins TRBV19 to TRBJ1-5; the D gene is possibly TRBD1 (5 bases). The V end lost 2 bases, the J end lost 1 base, and 12 bases lay between the germline ends. The CDR3 totals 16 residues. The germline V gene encodes CDR1 LNHDA and CDR2 SQIVND (reference sequence). This CDR3 reads CASSILGVGSNQPQHF. The CDR3 DNA follows: TGTGCCAGTAGTATACTAGGGGTAGGGAGCAATCAGCCCCAGCATTTT.

The V call is TRBV4-3, the J call TRBJ1-5; no firm D call. The germline CDR1 and CDR2 sequences are LGHNA and YSLEER. V lost 0 bases and J lost 6, with 12 bases in between. The CDR3 is 15 residues long. CDR3 sequence: CASSQDWQAAQPQHF. The CDR3 DNA reads as TGCGCCAGCAGCCAAGACTGGCAGGCTGCTCAGCCCCAGCATTTT.

V usage is TRBV6-1 and J usage is TRBJ1-5; 8 nucleotides agree with TRBD1. Germline V lookup: CDR1 MNHNS, CDR2 SASEGT. This CDR3 is 16 amino acids long. The trim removed 0 bases at V and 3 bases at J, leaving 4 bases unmatched. CDR3 in amino acids: CASSEAGGQANQPQHF. CDR3 nucleotides: TGTGCCAGCAGTGAAGCGGGGGGACAGGCCAATCAGCCCCAGCATTTT.

The chain links TRBV7-2 to TRBJ2-7, with D perhaps matching TRBD2 (6 bases). The germline V and J ends were trimmed by 1 base and 3 bases, with 13 bases remaining between them. Germline CDR1 and CDR2: SGHTA and FQGNSA. The CDR3 loop spans 15 amino acids. The CDR3, as DNA: TGTGCCAGCAGCTTAGAAGGAGGGGTAGGCTACGAGCAGTACTTC. Amino acids: CASSLEGGVGYEQYF.

The count of this clone is one. The chain is built from TRBV9 and TRBJ2-5; 8 bases fit TRBD2. CDR3 size: 14 residues. Germline V CDR1 and CDR2: SGDLS, YYNGEE. V gave up 4 bases and J gave up 5 bases; unmatched junction bases: 7. The CDR3: CASSPGLALETQYF. CDR3 bases: TGTGCCAGCAGCCCCGGACTAGCTCTCGAGACCCAGTACTTC.

This chain connects TRBV5-1 to TRBJ1-4; D may be TRBD1 (5 bases). The germline V gene encodes CDR1 SGHRS and CDR2 YFSETQ. V was trimmed by 5 bases and J by 7 bases, leaving 12 bases between them. The CDR3 extends over 13 amino acids. The CDR3 here is CASRGGSGEKLFF. The CDR3 DNA sequence: TGCGCCAGCAGGGGGGGGAGTGGTGAAAAACTGTTTTTT.

The chain's CDR3 is CASSLGLLADTDTQYF. DNA of the CDR3: TGTGCCAGCAGCTTAGGTCTACTAGCGGACACAGATACGCAGTATTTT. V gene TRBV11-2 combines with J gene TRBJ2-3, with 8 bases matching TRBD2. This CDR3 has 16 residues. Germline CDR1 and CDR2: SGHAT and FQNNGV. The ends lost 1 base at V and 2 bases at J; junction bases unmatched: 5.